A selection of T cell receptor beta chains follows, all from one sample in a study of shared clonotypes between healthy human individuals. Assay used: immunoSEQ multiplex PCR; TCRdb lists only in-frame clones, some missing. This sample carries roughly 2,000,000 clones, about 95% of them seen once, and the ten largest clones take around 1%. The sequencing input was naive CD8+ T cells sorted from blood. These receptors originate from a man younger than 30 in good health. Each CDR3 is given with its conserved first and last residue. D genes are given only for firm matches. Only part of the rows carry a size: once, few, many, or a class if the clone is expanded.

clone_size	cdr3_length	d_call	v_call	j_call	cdr3_nt	cdr3_aa
-	15	-	TRBV5-1	TRBJ1-4	TGCGCCAGCACTATCTCGGGGGACCCTAATGAAAAACTGTTTTTT	CASTISGDPNEKLFF
-	13	-	TRBV12-5	TRBJ1-5	TGTGCTAGTGGTTTGGTTCTGCGTCAGCCCCAGCATTTT	CASGLVLRQPQHF
-	17	TRBD2	TRBV4-1	TRBJ2-5	TGCGCCAGCAGCCAAGATAATGGCGGGAGGGCCCGGGAGACCCAGTACTTC	CASSQDNGGRARETQYF
-	21	TRBD2	TRBV29-1	TRBJ2-3	TGCAGCGTTGAAGATCGAGGTGCTAGCGGGGGAGTATGGGAGAGCACAGATACGCAGTATTTT	CSVEDRGASGGVWESTDTQYF
-	15	TRBD1	TRBV7-3	TRBJ1-1	TGTGCCAGCAGCTTACTAGGACAGGGCTGGACTGAAGCTTTCTTT	CASSLLGQGWTEAFF
-	16	-	TRBV4-1	TRBJ2-1	TGCGCCAGCAGCCAAGGTCTGTTGGCCAGCAACAATGAGCAGTTCTTC	CASSQGLLASNNEQFF
-	13	-	TRBV2	TRBJ2-7	TGTGCCAGTGAAGAGGACGGGACCTACGAGCAGTACTTC	CASEEDGTYEQYF
-	15	-	TRBV9	TRBJ2-1	TGTGCCAGCAGCGTAGTGACTGCTACCTACAATGAGCAGTTCTTC	CASSVVTATYNEQFF
-	16	TRBD2	TRBV11-3	TRBJ2-2	TGTGCCAGCAGCTTCGGCGGGAGGGCCGACACCGGGGAGCTGTTTTTT	CASSFGGRADTGELFF
-	15	-	TRBV5-6	TRBJ2-7	TGTGCCAGCAGCTTGGGAGTAGGACCCTCCTACGAGCAGTACTTC	CASSLGVGPSYEQYF
-	15	-	TRBV13	TRBJ2-2	TGTGCCAGCAGCCAGAGGGGGCGGGGCACCGGGGAGCTGTTTTTT	CASSQRGRGTGELFF
-	12	-	TRBV4-3	TRBJ2-5	TGCGCCAGCAGCCAAGATTCCGCGACCCAGTACTTC	CASSQDSATQYF
-	15	-	TRBV7-6	TRBJ1-6	TGTGCCAGCAGCTTAGGGGCGGGTATGAATTCACCCCTCCACTTT	CASSLGAGMNSPLHF
once	15	TRBD1	TRBV7-9	TRBJ2-3	TGTGCCAGCAGCCCACCGGGACAGGGGACAGATACGCAGTATTTT	CASSPPGQGTDTQYF
-	13	-	TRBV7-3	TRBJ1-5	TGTGCCAGCAGCTACGACAGTAATCAGCCCCAGCATTTT	CASSYDSNQPQHF
-	13	-	TRBV4-1	TRBJ1-3	TGCGCCAGCAGCTTAAGCTCTGGAAACACCATATATTTT	CASSLSSGNTIYF
once	15	-	TRBV9	TRBJ2-3	TGTGCCAGCAGCGCCTATAGCGGAGCCACAGATACGCAGTATTTT	CASSAYSGATDTQYF
-	13	-	TRBV29-1	TRBJ1-4	TGCAGCGCCGCCGACACCCATAATGAAAAACTGTTTTTT	CSAADTHNEKLFF
-	14	TRBD2	TRBV12-5	TRBJ2-7	TGTGCTAGTGGTTTGGCCGGGAGGGCCCACGAGCAGTACTTC	CASGLAGRAHEQYF
once	14	-	TRBV13	TRBJ1-1	TGTGCCAGCAGCGCGGACAGTCAAGACACTGAAGCTTTCTTT	CASSADSQDTEAFF
-	14	-	TRBV19	TRBJ1-5	TGTGCCAGTAGTCCTTCAAGTTCTGATCAGCCCCAGCATTTT	CASSPSSSDQPQHF
-	12	-	TRBV29-1	TRBJ1-2	TGCAGCGTTGAGTCCGTGGACTATGGCTACACCTTC	CSVESVDYGYTF
-	14	TRBD1	TRBV30	TRBJ2-5	TGTGCCTGGAGTGGGGGACAGGGGGCAGAGACCCAGTACTTC	CAWSGGQGAETQYF
-	15	-	TRBV27	TRBJ2-3	TGTGCCAGCAGGCCCAGGCTGGGGGGCACAGATACGCAGTATTTT	CASRPRLGGTDTQYF
few	16	-	TRBV19	TRBJ1-2	TGTGCCAGTAGTATCGGCCCGGGCAGCCTTAACTATGGCTACACCTTC	CASSIGPGSLNYGYTF
-	12	TRBD2	TRBV30	TRBJ2-5	TGTGCCTGGAGCCCGAGGGGAGGGGAGCAGTACTTC	CAWSPRGGEQYF
-	14	-	TRBV5-4	TRBJ1-2	TGTGCCAGCAGCCCCGGAGGACGGGCGTGGGACTACACCTTC	CASSPGGRAWDYTF
-	14	TRBD1	TRBV7-9	TRBJ2-7	TGTGCCAGCAGCCCCCGGACAGGGCCCTACGAGCAGTACTTC	CASSPRTGPYEQYF
-	14	TRBD2	TRBV7-9	TRBJ2-7	TGTGCCACTCATCGGGGGGAGGGCTCCTACGAGCAGTACTTC	CATHRGEGSYEQYF
-	15	-	TRBV4-3	TRBJ2-1	TGCGCCAGCAGCCAAGATCGGACATTCTACAATGAGCAGTTCTTC	CASSQDRTFYNEQFF
-	16	-	TRBV11-2	TRBJ1-6	TGTGCCAGCAGCTTAGTCCCTACATCGTATAATTCACCCCTCCACTTT	CASSLVPTSYNSPLHF